Listed below are T cell receptor beta chains from one sample, sequenced in a study of blood T cells in healthy people across ages. TCRdb reprocessed the 5' RACE reads with MiXCR, giving one entry per CDR3 protein. The sample shows 780,000 or so distinct CDR3 sequences, approximately 60% of them seen only once. Material for sequencing was blood. Receptors were obtained from a man aged 40-50 years in good health. CDR3s leave out the opening cysteine and the closing phenylalanine or tryptophan. Fields, in order: J gene, V gene, CDR3 protein.

>TRBJ2-5|TRBV14
ASSLTGTQETQY
>TRBJ2-7|TRBV4-2
ASSQDNSIYEQY
>TRBJ2-3|TRBV5-1
ASSLVALGTDTQY
>TRBJ2-7|TRBV28
ASSPFWDRVFAGGHRYEQY
>TRBJ1-5|TRBV27
AIGEGRGQPQH
>TRBJ1-1|TRBV25-1
ASTPGTGNTEAF
>TRBJ1-2|TRBV7-3
ASSLTGTGPYGYT
>TRBJ1-2|TRBV28
ASSLVGDRGYT
>TRBJ2-7|TRBV5-4
TSSEPQGYEQY
>TRBJ1-2|TRBV5-1
ASSPGTGVVSYGYT
>TRBJ1-2|TRBV5-1
ASSLASGQPRHYGYT
>TRBJ2-1|TRBV6-2/TRBV6-3
ASSYSGRASGGISNEQF
>TRBJ1-4|TRBV3-1
ASSRGPSKDEKLF
>TRBJ2-5|TRBV3-1
ASSQGRTKTQY
>TRBJ2-5|TRBV6-1
ASSGTPQETQY
>TRBJ2-1|TRBV5-1
ASNLGVGVDNEQF
>TRBJ2-3|TRBV11-3
ASSSPAADTQY
>TRBJ2-5|TRBV20-1
SVRDFGLAGETQY
>TRBJ2-3|TRBV6-1
ASTTGALPTDTRY
>TRBJ2-5|TRBV6-6
ASKGRAAQETQY
>TRBJ1-1|TRBV11-3
ASSLDRTVKAF
>TRBJ2-1|TRBV2
ASSAGTGMVEQF
>TRBJ2-1|TRBV20-1
SARRWTSGYNEQF
>TRBJ2-5|TRBV29-1
SAEGRAGKETQY
>TRBJ1-4|TRBV29-1
SVRFATNEKLF
>TRBJ1-1|TRBV6-5
ASSYVLDGTRSMNTEAF
>TRBJ2-5|TRBV29-1
SGALGRGNEQY
>TRBJ1-2|TRBV6-1
ASGVRTGTYGYT
>TRBJ2-3|TRBV5-1
ASSFGGGLTDTQY
>TRBJ1-2|TRBV27
ASRGEGGYGYT
>TRBJ2-5|TRBV12-3/TRBV12-4
ASSKGAARETQY
>TRBJ2-1|TRBV2
ASSRGAYEQF
>TRBJ1-1|TRBV30
ATQQGNTEAF
>TRBJ2-6|TRBV9
ASSVVAGNSGANVLT
>TRBJ1-5|TRBV3-1
ASSQYYGSNQPQH
>TRBJ2-5|TRBV7-2
ASSLDWTSGQETQY
>TRBJ1-2|TRBV7-2
ASSLAGRVSGYT
>TRBJ2-5|TRBV5-6
ASSLRFLQGQETQY
>TRBJ2-7|TRBV9
ASSVGVGGSYEQY
>TRBJ2-1|TRBV3-1
ASSRTSGADYNEQF
>TRBJ1-2|TRBV4-2
ASSQGLTGDSGYT
>TRBJ2-5|TRBV20-1
SASGGLMRLFGETQY
>TRBJ1-1|TRBV28
ASRFRQVMNTEAF
>TRBJ2-3|TRBV5-4
ALRDHLNTDTQY
>TRBJ2-7|TRBV10-3
AISEGAYEQY
>TRBJ2-5|TRBV5-1
ASSAGGRTGGETQY
>TRBJ2-5|TRBV7-6
ASSSLTAETQY
>TRBJ1-2|TRBV15
ATSSAGTGANYGYT
>TRBJ1-2|TRBV29-1
SVGGPPYT
>TRBJ2-5|TRBV24-1
ATSDLKDRGRWETQY
>TRBJ2-1|TRBV7-2
ASSSLAINNEQF
>TRBJ1-5|TRBV28
ASSTQDRVWNQPQH
>TRBJ1-2|TRBV5-1
ASSDTRAGGYT